The 29 T cell receptor beta chains below all came from one sample that was sequenced in a study of cytomegalovirus exposure and HLA in healthy donors. The study ran its PCR with 60 Vbeta and 13 Jbeta primers. TCRdb keeps only in-frame clones here, not all; method: immunoSEQ multiplex PCR. The top ten hold 2.9% of the sample, which has 180,000 or so clones, roughly three quarters seen once. Input material: PBMCs. These receptors came from a male donor in good health and CMV-seronegative.

The V gene is TRBV28, the J gene TRBJ1-5; TRBD1 might be the D (5 bases). The CDR3 is 15 residues long. Deletions cut 2 bases from V and 2 bases from J, with 10 bases between. From germline, CDR1 is MDHEN and CDR2 SYDVKM. This CDR3 reads CASSLRGGGNQPQHF. CDR3 bases: TGTGCCAGCAGTTTAAGGGGTGGAGGCAATCAGCCCCAGCATTTT.

This clone was detected only a few times. The chain couples TRBV7-9 to TRBJ2-5, with D possibly being TRBD2 (5 bases). Trimming removed 3 bases at V and 4 bases at J, with 9 bases between. The germline gives CDR1 SEHNR, CDR2 FQNEAQ (reference sequence). The CDR3 is 13 amino acids. CDR3 nucleotides: TGTGCCAGCAGCTTGGCGGGTGGAGAGACCCAGTACTTC. This codes for CASSLAGGETQYF. Filled out from reference TRBV7-9 and TRBJ2-5, the complete variable domain reads DTGVSQNPRHKITKRGQNVTFRCDPISEHNRLYWYRQTLGQGPEFLTYFQNEAQLEKSRLLSDRFSAERPKGSFSTLEIQRTEQGDSAMYLCASSLAGGETQYFGPGTRLLVL.

This rearrangement joins TRBV28 to TRBJ2-3, with 7 nucleotides matching TRBD2. This CDR3 has 15 amino acids. J was trimmed by 3 bases and V by 2 bases; bases with no gene match: 5. CDR1 and CDR2 from the germline V gene are MDHEN and SYDVKM. The CDR3 region is CASSLRPSGTDTQYF. CDR3 sequence (DNA): TGTGCCAGCAGTTTAAGGCCTAGCGGAACAGATACGCAGTATTTT.

The chain links TRBV6-6 to TRBJ1-1, with 8 bases matching TRBD1. V gave up 6 bases and J gave up 5 bases; unmatched junction bases: 8. The CDR3 has 14 amino acids. Germline lookup yields CDR1 MNHNY and CDR2 SVGAGI (reference sequence). CDR3 bases: TGTGCCAGCAGCGATCAGGGGGCCGGGACTGAAGCTTTCTTT. Translated, it gives CASSDQGAGTEAFF.

This clone was seen once. This rearrangement joins TRBV6-1 to TRBJ2-7; 10 bases align to TRBD1. The CDR3 loop spans 15 amino acids. Trimming took 8 bases from V and 2 from J; bases not matched to a gene: 9. Germline V CDR1 and CDR2: MNHNS, SASEGT. CDR3 DNA sequence: TGTGCCAGCGCTCCGGGACAGGGGAGTGCCTACGAGCAGTACTTC. Its translation: CASAPGQGSAYEQYF.

The chain is built from TRBV2 and TRBJ1-5; 7 nucleotides align to TRBD1. Germline values: CDR1 SNHLY, CDR2 FYNNEI. CDR3 length equals 14 residues. The ends lost 11 bases at V and 4 bases at J; junction bases unmatched: 11. In nucleotides, the CDR3 is TGTGCCGGCGGAAGGACAGGCAGAAATCAGCCCCAGCATTTT. It translates to CAGGRTGRNQPQHF.

This clone appeared a few times. The chain joins TRBV2 to TRBJ1-2, with D hard to call. V lost 7 bases and J lost 1, with 13 bases in between. The germline gives CDR1 SNHLY, CDR2 FYNNEI. The CDR3 covers 14 residues. CDR3 coding DNA: TGTGCCAGCACCGAGGGTGGCAGTAACTATGGCTACACCTTC. This sequence encodes CASTEGGSNYGYTF.

This clone appeared a single time. The chain recombines TRBV27 with TRBJ2-7, with TRBD2 matching 7 bases. CDR3 size: 18 residues. Trimming took 5 bases from V and 6 from J; bases not matched to a gene: 22. Germline-derived CDR1 and CDR2 are MNHEY and SMNVEV (reference sequence). Here the CDR3 DNA reads TGTGCCAGCAGTCCCCGAGGGCAGGCCGCTGGGACTATAAGCGAGCAGTACTTC. Protein sequence: CASSPRGQAAGTISEQYF.

The chain employs TRBV19 and TRBJ1-2; tentatively, D is TRBD1 (6 bases). The CDR3 covers 14 residues. Trimming left V 4 bases short and J 4 bases short, with 13 bases between. Germline V CDR1 and CDR2: LNHDA, SQIVND (reference sequence). In nucleotides, the CDR3 is TGTGCCAGTAGTACCCAGGACAGACTCTATGGCTACACCTTC. This translates into CASSTQDRLYGYTF.

This clone was counted a few times. The chain recombines TRBV12-5 with TRBJ1-5; D is ambiguous. The germline gives CDR1 LGHNT, CDR2 FRNRAP. V lost 7 bases, J lost 0 bases, and 13 bases lay in between. The CDR3 spans 15 residues. Written as DNA, the CDR3 is TGTGCTAGTGCCCTAGGTAGGAATAGCAATCAGCCCCAGCATTTT. Translating gives CASALGRNSNQPQHF.

Only a few counts were recorded for this clone. This chain uses TRBV30 with TRBJ1-2; 10 bases agree with TRBD1. There are 15 residues in the CDR3. In germline, CDR1 is GTSNPN, CDR2 SVGIG (reference sequence). V lost 1 base to trimming and J lost 4 bases; unmatched junction nucleotides: 6. CDR3 nucleotide sequence: TGTGCCTGGAGTGAGGGACAGGGGCCTGGCTATGGCTACACCTTC. It is translated as CAWSEGQGPGYGYTF.

V and J are TRBV6-5 and TRBJ1-2, with 8 bases lining up with TRBD1. The CDR3 is 13 residues long. Germline V gene sequence: CDR1 MNHEY, CDR2 SVGAGI. With V trimmed by 0 bases and J by 8 bases, 2 bases remained unmatched. In DNA, the CDR3 is TGTGCCAGCAGTTACTCCAGGGACAGGGGCTACACCTTC. Translating gives CASSYSRDRGYTF.

The V call is TRBV7-9, the J call TRBJ2-1; TRBD2 might be the D (5 bases). The CDR3 extends over 15 amino acids. Germline V gene lookup returns CDR1 SEHNR and CDR2 FQNEAQ (reference sequence). V lost 8 bases, J lost 6 bases, and 20 bases lay in between. Written as DNA, the CDR3 is TGTGCCAGCCGGGTAGCGCAGGAAAGGTTCAATGAGCAGTTCTTC. Protein sequence: CASRVAQERFNEQFF. Filled out from reference TRBV7-9 and TRBJ2-1, the complete variable domain reads DTGVSQNPRHKITKRGQNVTFRCDPISEHNRLYWYRQTLGQGPEFLTYFQNEAQLEKSRLLSDRFSAERPKGSFSTLEIQRTEQGDSAMYLCASRVAQERFNEQFFGPGTRLTVL.

V is TRBV14 and J is TRBJ2-6; 8 positions agree with TRBD1. This CDR3 contains 21 residues. V gave up 4 bases and J gave up 0 bases; unmatched junction bases: 17. Germline assignment: CDR1 SGHDN and CDR2 FVKESK. The CDR3, as DNA: TGTGCCAGCAGCCTCCGGACAGGGTTTAGCGTTGAAGACTCTGGGGCCAACGTCCTGACTTTC. Its protein is CASSLRTGFSVEDSGANVLTF.

The chain joins TRBV23-1 to TRBJ2-7; D gene uncertain. TRBV23-1 is given ORF status, its function remaining uncertain. CDR3 length: 12 residues. V was clipped by 5 bases and J by 3 bases, with 8 bases between them. The chain's CDR3 is CASSSVLYEQYF. DNA for the CDR3: TGCGCCAGCAGTTCGGTCCTCTACGAGCAGTACTTC.

In this sample, this clone turned up once. J is TRBJ1-1 and V is TRBV7-3, with unresolved D. Germline CDR1 SGHTA, CDR2 FQGTGA. This CDR3 is 13 amino acids long. The V end was cut by 2 bases, the J end by 0 bases, with 4 bases between. CDR3 DNA: TGTGCCAGCAGCTTACAAATGAACACTGAAGCTTTCTTT. Its protein product is CASSLQMNTEAFF.

This clone was recorded once. The V and J genes are TRBV6-6 and TRBJ1-1; the match to TRBD1 covers 10 bases. V lost 5 bases, J lost 0 bases, and 6 bases stayed unmatched. This CDR3 region has 16 residues. The germline V gene encodes CDR1 MNHNY and CDR2 SVGAGI (reference sequence). The CDR3 region is CASSPTGQGMNTEAFF. DNA for the CDR3: TGTGCCAGCAGTCCAACGGGACAGGGGATGAACACTGAAGCTTTCTTT.

This CDR3 is CASSYSRGANTEAFF. For the CDR3, the DNA is TGTGCCAGCAGTTACTCCCGGGGGGCGAACACTGAAGCTTTCTTT. The V call is TRBV6-5, the J call TRBJ1-1; D is perhaps TRBD1 (6 bases). Trimming took off 0 bases at V and 1 base at J, with 9 bases between the two ends. This CDR3 contains 15 residues. From germline, CDR1 is MNHEY and CDR2 SVGAGI.

This chain uses TRBV27 with TRBJ2-3, with TRBD2 matching 7 bases. With V trimmed by 6 bases and J by 4 bases, 22 bases remained unmatched. CDR3 size: 19 residues. Germline CDR1 and CDR2: MNHEY and SMNVEV (reference sequence). The CDR3 protein is CASRSPRDSGEGRADTQYF. DNA for the CDR3: TGTGCCAGCAGATCCCCAAGGGATTCGGGGGAGGGCCGGGCAGATACGCAGTATTTT.

This clone came up once. The gene calls are TRBV6-5 and TRBJ1-5; possible D gene TRBD1, 6 bases. With 6 bases removed from V and 0 bases from J, the gap between germline ends came to 12 bases. Germline V gene data show CDR1 as MNHEY and CDR2 as SVGAGI. The CDR3 consists of 15 residues. DNA of the CDR3: TGTGCCAGCAGGGAAACAGGGTCTAGCAATCAGCCCCAGCATTTT. It is translated as CASRETGSSNQPQHF.

V gene TRBV28 combines with J gene TRBJ1-2; tentative D call: TRBD1 (6 bases). Per germline, CDR1 MDHEN and CDR2 SYDVKM. CDR3 length: 16 amino acids. V gave up 5 bases and J gave up 4 bases, with 20 bases separating them. DNA of the CDR3: TGTGCCAGCAGTCCATGGGGGGGGCAGGGCGCCTATGGCTACACCTTC. Amino acids: CASSPWGGQGAYGYTF.

On this clone: This sample also contains other DNA sequences that code for the same CDR3. V gene TRBV28 combines with J gene TRBJ2-5; 8 bases are a match to TRBD1. This CDR3 is 14 amino acids long. CDR1 is MDHEN and CDR2 is SYDVKM in the germline V gene. The V segment lost 3 bases and the J segment 5 bases; nucleotides outside the gene matches: 5. The CDR3: CASSFSGGRETQYF. The CDR3 DNA follows: TGTGCCAGCAGTTTTTCAGGGGGCAGGGAGACCCAGTACTTC.

The gene calls are TRBV29-1 and TRBJ1-5; D is possibly TRBD1 (5 bases). In germline, CDR1 is SQVTM, CDR2 ANQGSEA. V was clipped by 4 bases and J by 7 bases, with 17 bases between them. The length of the CDR3 is 14 residues. The CDR3 region is CSVGGTDTRQPQHF. For the CDR3, the DNA is TGCAGCGTTGGAGGTACGGACACCCGGCAGCCCCAGCATTTT.

The chain is built from TRBV6-1 and TRBJ1-5; tentatively, D is TRBD1 (6 bases). Trimming took 3 bases from V and 0 from J, leaving 15 bases between them. Germline assignment: CDR1 MNHNS and CDR2 SASEGT. The CDR3 runs 17 residues. CDR3 nucleotide sequence: TGTGCCAGCAGTGATGTGACAGGTTTCTATAGCAATCAGCCCCAGCATTTT. The encoded protein is CASSDVTGFYSNQPQHF.

The chain carries TRBV15 and TRBJ1-2; D is uncertain. This CDR3 has 16 amino acids. Trimming removed 0 bases from V and 2 bases from J, with 13 bases in between. The V gene's germline CDR1 is LNHNV and CDR2 YYDKDF (reference sequence). CDR3 protein: CATSRDYPGINYGYTF. The CDR3 DNA reads TGTGCCACCAGCAGAGATTACCCCGGGATAAACTATGGCTACACCTTC. Using reference TRBV15 and TRBJ1-2 for the parts outside the CDR3, the full variable domain is DAMVIQNPRYQVTQFGKPVTLSCSQTLNHNVMYWYQQKSSQAPKLLFHYYDKDFNNEADTPDNFQSRRPNTSFCFLDIRSPGLGDTAMYLCATSRDYPGINYGYTFGSGTRLTVV.

A single count supports this clone. The chain employs TRBV6-5 and TRBJ1-1; D is uncertain. Germline loops: CDR1 MNHEY, CDR2 SVGAGI. The CDR3 extends over 14 amino acids. The ends were cut back, 8 bases at V and 4 bases at J, with 17 bases in the middle. The CDR3 loop is CASSPTRGPTEAFF. CDR3 in DNA: TGTGCCAGCTCCCCCACTCGGGGTCCCACTGAAGCTTTCTTT.

This rearrangement joins TRBV11-2 to TRBJ2-2; D remains ambiguous. Between the trimmed V and J ends, which lost 1 base and 2 bases, there was a span of 5 bases. CDR3 length: 14 residues. The germline V gene has CDR1 SGHAT and CDR2 FQNNGV. The CDR3 is CASSLVANTGELFF. Here the CDR3 DNA reads TGTGCCAGCAGCTTAGTGGCCAACACCGGGGAGCTGTTTTTT. Combining the CDR3 with reference TRBV11-2 and TRBJ2-2 gives the whole variable domain EAGVAQSPRYKIIEKRQSVAFWCNPISGHATLYWYQQILGQGPKLLIQFQNNGVVDDSQLPKDRFSAERLKGVDSTLKIQPAKLEDSAVYLCASSLVANTGELFFGEGSRLTVL.

For this clone: The sample contains more than one DNA sequence encoding this CDR3. V and J are TRBV6-6 and TRBJ1-5; 9 nucleotides line up with TRBD1. V gave up 1 base and J gave up 5 bases; unmatched junction bases: 6. Germline V gene data show CDR1 as MNHNY and CDR2 as SVGAGI (reference sequence). This CDR3 region has 16 residues. CDR3 sequence reads: CASSYYLTGGDQPQHF. As DNA, the CDR3 is TGTGCCAGCAGTTACTACTTGACAGGGGGTGATCAGCCCCAGCATTTT.

The V call is TRBV10-3, the J call TRBJ2-7; 13 bases agree with TRBD2. This CDR3 contains 14 residues. Germline values: CDR1 ENHRY, CDR2 SYGVKD. The trim removed 5 bases at V and 3 bases at J, leaving 1 base unmatched. The DNA of the CDR3 is TGTGCCATCAGTTGGACTAGCGGGAGCTACGAGCAGTACTTC. Protein product: CAISWTSGSYEQYF.